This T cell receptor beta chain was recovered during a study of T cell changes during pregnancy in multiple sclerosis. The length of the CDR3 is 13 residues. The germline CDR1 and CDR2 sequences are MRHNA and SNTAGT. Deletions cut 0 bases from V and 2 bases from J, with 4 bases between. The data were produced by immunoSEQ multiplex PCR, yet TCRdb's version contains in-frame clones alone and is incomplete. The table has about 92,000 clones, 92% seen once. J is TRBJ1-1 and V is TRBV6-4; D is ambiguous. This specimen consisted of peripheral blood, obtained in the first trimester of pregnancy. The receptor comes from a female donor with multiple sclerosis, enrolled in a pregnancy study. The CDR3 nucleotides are TGTGCCAGCAGTGACTCGTCAAACACTGAAGCTTTCTTT. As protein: CASSDSSNTEAFF.